The 2 T cell receptor beta chains below come from one sample, sequenced in a study of human T cells and chemical hapten exposure. The time point was: patch test 1, 2 weeks after DPC sensitization. Treatment: therapeutic diphenylcyclopropenone sensitization with weekly scalp DPC. Each CDR3 protein gets one entry after TCRdb re-called the RACE reads with MiXCR. This sample carries approximately 49,000 distinct CDR3 sequences, around 9.3% of them seen once, and the ten largest clones take 4% to 5.5%. Material: whole blood, obtained in connection with sensitization to the hapten diphenylcyclopropenone (DPC). All receptors derive from a woman between 45 and 65 years old with alopecia areata. Some clones in this sample may be carry-over from other donors' samples.

This clonotype came up many times. The chain has TRBV7-2 and TRBJ1-6; D remains unclear. Deletions cut 1 base from V and 5 bases from J, with 12 bases between. This CDR3 has 16 residues. Germline loops: CDR1 SGHTA, CDR2 FQGNSA. CDR3 coding DNA: TGTGCCAGCAGCTTAGGCTCAATAGGGAATAATTCACCCCTCCACTTT. Protein sequence: CASSLGSIGNNSPLHF.

The gene calls are TRBV3-1 and TRBJ1-2, with D uncertain. The CDR3 sequence is 13 residues long. CDR1 and CDR2 from the germline V gene are LGHDT and YNNKEL (reference sequence). Trimming pared 3 bases from V and 2 bases from J, leaving 7 bases between. CDR3 DNA sequence: TGTGCCAGCAGCCAGGGGAGGAACTATGGCTACACCTTC. This translates into CASSQGRNYGYTF.